The text below deals with one T cell receptor (beta chain). In the original analysis: Estimation of nucleated cell counts relied on the amplification of reference gene primers. Assay: immunoSEQ multiplex PCR; the TCRdb copy retains only in-frame clones and omits some. V and J calls and clone size are given by that table; D and trimming were obtained from the DNA. The profile shows fewer than 200,000 clones, 65% to 90% of them singletons. The germline gives CDR1 LNHDA, CDR2 SQIVND (reference sequence). V lost 3 bases, J lost 1 base, and 10 bases lay in between. The CDR3 loop spans 14 amino acids. This record comes from a study of blood T cell repertoires in COVID-19. Across the study: Whether acute or convalescent, the COVID-19 samples came from the United States, Italy and Spain. The analysed material was cDNA or gDNA that came from T cells, B-cell-depleted T cells, or PBMCs.

Sequences were obtained from peripheral blood. The chain has TRBV19 and TRBJ2-7; maybe TRBD2 (5 bases). The sequence was collected from a human donor in a cohort sampled during active COVID-19. DNA of the CDR3: TGTGCCAGTAGTATCCTATCGGGGTCCTACGAGCAGTACTTC. Its translation is CASSILSGSYEQYF.